These T cell receptor beta chains were read from a single sample in a study of shared clonotypes between healthy human individuals. Sequencing used immunoSEQ multiplex PCR; TCRdb keeps in-frame clones, though not all of them. The sample shows over a million clones, approximately 97% of them seen only once. The sequenced sample consisted of naive CD4+ T cells sorted from blood. These receptors all come from a man aged 25-45 years in good health. Each CDR3 is given with its conserved first and last residue. Fields, in order: J gene, V gene, clone size, CDR3 protein. Clone size is given for some rows only: seen once, a few or many times, or a class if the clone is expanded.

J gene: TRBJ1-2
V gene: TRBV15
clone size: -
CDR3 protein: CATSSGQGAMRGYTF

J gene: TRBJ2-2
V gene: TRBV5-1
clone size: once
CDR3 protein: CASSLAGQGGTGELFF

J gene: TRBJ2-1
V gene: TRBV27
clone size: -
CDR3 protein: CASNPGTSDPSYNEQFF

J gene: TRBJ1-1
V gene: TRBV5-4
clone size: -
CDR3 protein: CASSLDSLNTEAFF

J gene: TRBJ2-1
V gene: TRBV5-3
clone size: -
CDR3 protein: CARSIPGQGSLDEQFF

J gene: TRBJ2-1
V gene: TRBV28
clone size: once
CDR3 protein: CASFDYTSEKDNEQFF

J gene: TRBJ1-1
V gene: TRBV28
clone size: once
CDR3 protein: CASSFGGANTEAFF

J gene: TRBJ2-3
V gene: TRBV30
clone size: once
CDR3 protein: CARARTSWDTQYF

J gene: TRBJ2-5
V gene: TRBV7-3
clone size: -
CDR3 protein: CASSAMGEAVETQYF

J gene: TRBJ2-5
V gene: TRBV29-1
clone size: -
CDR3 protein: CSGNLRLQETQYF

J gene: TRBJ2-1
V gene: TRBV27
clone size: -
CDR3 protein: CASSPRGGAYNEQFF

J gene: TRBJ2-3
V gene: TRBV19
clone size: -
CDR3 protein: CASSIWTGGTDTQYF

J gene: TRBJ2-7
V gene: TRBV5-5
clone size: -
CDR3 protein: CASSSGQGRVEQYF

J gene: TRBJ2-6
V gene: TRBV6-5
clone size: -
CDR3 protein: CASSFSQPGANVLTF

J gene: TRBJ1-3
V gene: TRBV5-1
clone size: -
CDR3 protein: CASSLPDPSGNTIYF

J gene: TRBJ2-2
V gene: TRBV11-3
clone size: -
CDR3 protein: CASGRGAGELFF

J gene: TRBJ1-5
V gene: TRBV27
clone size: once
CDR3 protein: CASRPAGGTRSNQPQHF

J gene: TRBJ2-7
V gene: TRBV7-8
clone size: -
CDR3 protein: CASSLGGGHLYEQYF

J gene: TRBJ1-2
V gene: TRBV5-4
clone size: -
CDR3 protein: CASSLGGWIFYGYTF

J gene: TRBJ2-3
V gene: TRBV5-1
clone size: -
CDR3 protein: CASSLRHPYEGGQGDTQYF

J gene: TRBJ2-7
V gene: TRBV6-4
clone size: -
CDR3 protein: CARGDISSYEQYF

J gene: TRBJ2-2
V gene: TRBV4-1
clone size: -
CDR3 protein: CASSLTGGRPYGELFF

J gene: TRBJ2-1
V gene: TRBV18
clone size: -
CDR3 protein: CASSPSGYGYNEQFF

J gene: TRBJ2-2
V gene: TRBV6-1
clone size: -
CDR3 protein: CASSVVGVPTGELFF

J gene: TRBJ2-2
V gene: TRBV4-1
clone size: -
CDR3 protein: CASSPSTGIPGELFF

J gene: TRBJ2-1
V gene: TRBV19
clone size: -
CDR3 protein: CASSTRTSGLEQFF

J gene: TRBJ2-5
V gene: TRBV30
clone size: -
CDR3 protein: CAWSVIARVNLETQYF

J gene: TRBJ2-7
V gene: TRBV18
clone size: once
CDR3 protein: CASSPIPGESYEQYF

J gene: TRBJ1-1
V gene: TRBV19
clone size: -
CDR3 protein: CASSMRNLNTEAFF

J gene: TRBJ2-2
V gene: TRBV11-1
clone size: -
CDR3 protein: CASSLVAGGPGELFF

J gene: TRBJ2-2
V gene: TRBV5-1
clone size: -
CDR3 protein: CASTSGLGGNTGELFF

J gene: TRBJ2-7
V gene: TRBV5-1
clone size: once
CDR3 protein: CASSLGGRTGHSYEQYF